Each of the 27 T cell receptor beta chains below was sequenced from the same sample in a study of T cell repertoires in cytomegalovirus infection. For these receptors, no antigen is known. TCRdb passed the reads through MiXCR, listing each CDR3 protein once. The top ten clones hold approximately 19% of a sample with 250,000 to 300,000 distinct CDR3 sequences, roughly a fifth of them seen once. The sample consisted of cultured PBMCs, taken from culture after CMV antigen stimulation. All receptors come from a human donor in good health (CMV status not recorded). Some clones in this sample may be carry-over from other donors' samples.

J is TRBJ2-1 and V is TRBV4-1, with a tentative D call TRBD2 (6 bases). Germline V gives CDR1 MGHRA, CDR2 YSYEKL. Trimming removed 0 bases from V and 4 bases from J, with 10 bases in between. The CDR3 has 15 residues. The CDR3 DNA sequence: TGCGCCAGCAGCCAAGATCGGAGCGGGTACAATGAGCAGTTCTTC. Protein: CASSQDRSGYNEQFF.

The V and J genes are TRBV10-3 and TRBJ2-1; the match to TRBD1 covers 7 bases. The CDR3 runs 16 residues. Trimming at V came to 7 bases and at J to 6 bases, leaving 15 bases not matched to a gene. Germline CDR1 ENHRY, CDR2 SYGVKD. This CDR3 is CAIIPPLGPGGNEQFF. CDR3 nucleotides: TGTGCCATCATTCCTCCCCTAGGGCCAGGGGGCAATGAGCAGTTCTTC.

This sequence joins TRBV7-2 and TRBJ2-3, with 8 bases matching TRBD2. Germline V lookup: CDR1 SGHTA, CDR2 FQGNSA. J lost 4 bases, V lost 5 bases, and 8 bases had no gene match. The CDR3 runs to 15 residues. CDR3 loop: CASSQGLVSADTQYF. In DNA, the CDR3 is TGTGCCAGCAGCCAGGGACTAGTTAGCGCAGATACGCAGTATTTT.

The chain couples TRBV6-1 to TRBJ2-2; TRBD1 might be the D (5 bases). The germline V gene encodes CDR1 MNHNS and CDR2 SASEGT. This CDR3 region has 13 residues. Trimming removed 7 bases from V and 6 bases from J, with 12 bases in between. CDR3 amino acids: CASIGVRAGELFF. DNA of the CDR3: TGTGCCAGCATAGGGGTACGGGCCGGGGAGCTGTTTTTT.

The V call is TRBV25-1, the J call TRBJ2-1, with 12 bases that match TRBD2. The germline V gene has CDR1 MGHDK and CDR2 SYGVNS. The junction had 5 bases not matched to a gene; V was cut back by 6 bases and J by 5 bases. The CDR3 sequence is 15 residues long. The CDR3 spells CASRKTSGRNNEQFF. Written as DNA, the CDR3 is TGTGCCAGCAGAAAAACTAGCGGGAGGAACAATGAGCAGTTCTTC.

CDR3 coding DNA: TGCGCCAGCAGCCAAGGGCTAGCAGCAGATACGCAGTATTTT. It translates to CASSQGLAADTQYF. V and J are TRBV4-1 and TRBJ2-3, with D perhaps TRBD2 (5 bases). The length of the CDR3 is 14 residues. With 1 base removed from V and 4 bases from J, the gap between germline ends came to 9 bases. The germline V gene encodes CDR1 MGHRA and CDR2 YSYEKL.

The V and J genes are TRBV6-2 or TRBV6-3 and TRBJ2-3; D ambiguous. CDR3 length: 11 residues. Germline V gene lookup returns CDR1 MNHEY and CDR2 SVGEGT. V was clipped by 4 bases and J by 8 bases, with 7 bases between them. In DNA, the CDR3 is TGTGCCAGCAGTTCTAGAAGTACGCAGTATTTT. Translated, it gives CASSSRSTQYF.

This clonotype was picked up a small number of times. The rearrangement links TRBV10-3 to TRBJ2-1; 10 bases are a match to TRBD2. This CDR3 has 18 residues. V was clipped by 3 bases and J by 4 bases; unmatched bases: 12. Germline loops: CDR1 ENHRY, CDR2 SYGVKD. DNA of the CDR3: TGTGCCATCAGTGATCCGCTCGGTGGACTAGCGGAGTACAATGAGCAGTTCTTC. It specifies CAISDPLGGLAEYNEQFF.

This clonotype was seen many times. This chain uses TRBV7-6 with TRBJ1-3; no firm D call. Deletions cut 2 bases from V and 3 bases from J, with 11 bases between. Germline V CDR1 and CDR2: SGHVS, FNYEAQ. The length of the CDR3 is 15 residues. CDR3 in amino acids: CASSLFGEYGNTIYF. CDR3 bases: TGTGCCAGCAGCTTATTCGGGGAATATGGAAACACCATATATTTT.

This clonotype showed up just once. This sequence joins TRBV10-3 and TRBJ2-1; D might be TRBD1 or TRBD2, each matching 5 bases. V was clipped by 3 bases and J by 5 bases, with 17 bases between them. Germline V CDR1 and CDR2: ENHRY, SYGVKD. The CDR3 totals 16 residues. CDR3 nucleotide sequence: TGTGCCATCAGTGATATCACCGGGACCGGGAACAATGAGCAGTTCTTC. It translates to CAISDITGTGNNEQFF.

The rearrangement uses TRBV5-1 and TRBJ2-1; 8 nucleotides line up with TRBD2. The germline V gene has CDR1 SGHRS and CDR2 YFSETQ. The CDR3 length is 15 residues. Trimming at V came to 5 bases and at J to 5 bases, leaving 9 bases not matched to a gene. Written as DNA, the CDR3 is TGCGCCAGCAGATCAACCCGCGGGAGGCACAATGAGCAGTTCTTC. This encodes CASRSTRGRHNEQFF.

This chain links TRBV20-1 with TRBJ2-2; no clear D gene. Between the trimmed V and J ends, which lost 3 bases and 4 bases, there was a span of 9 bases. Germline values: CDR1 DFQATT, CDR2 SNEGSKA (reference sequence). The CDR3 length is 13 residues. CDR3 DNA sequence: TGCAGTGCTAGCAAGGGTGCCACCGGGGAGCTGTTTTTT. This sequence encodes CSASKGATGELFF.

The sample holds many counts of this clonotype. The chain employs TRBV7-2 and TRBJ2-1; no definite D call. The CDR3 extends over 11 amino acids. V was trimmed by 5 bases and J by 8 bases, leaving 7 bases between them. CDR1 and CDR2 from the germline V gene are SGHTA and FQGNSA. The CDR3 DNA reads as TGTGCCAGCAGCGCCGAGTATGAGCAGTTCTTC. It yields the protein CASSAEYEQFF.

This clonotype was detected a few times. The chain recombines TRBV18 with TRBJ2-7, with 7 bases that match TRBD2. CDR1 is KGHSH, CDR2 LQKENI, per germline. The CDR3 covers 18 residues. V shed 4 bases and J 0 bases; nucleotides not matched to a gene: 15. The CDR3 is CASSQRGLEGEFSYEQYV. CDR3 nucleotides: TGTGCCAGCTCACAGCGGGGTCTTGAGGGAGAGTTCTCCTACGAGCAGTACGTC.

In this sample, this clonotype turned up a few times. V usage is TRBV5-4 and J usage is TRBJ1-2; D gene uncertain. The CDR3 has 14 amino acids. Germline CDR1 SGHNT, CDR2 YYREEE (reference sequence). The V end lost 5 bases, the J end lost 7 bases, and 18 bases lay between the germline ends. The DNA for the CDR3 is TGTGCCAGCAGTCAGCGTGGGGTAAATGCTGGCTACACCTTC. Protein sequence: CASSQRGVNAGYTF.

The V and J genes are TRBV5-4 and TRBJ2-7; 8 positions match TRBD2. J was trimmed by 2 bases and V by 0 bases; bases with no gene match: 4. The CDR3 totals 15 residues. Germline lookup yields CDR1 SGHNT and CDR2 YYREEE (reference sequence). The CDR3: CASSLAGGGPYEQYF. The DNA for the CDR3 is TGTGCCAGCAGCTTGGCCGGGGGGGGTCCCTACGAGCAGTACTTC. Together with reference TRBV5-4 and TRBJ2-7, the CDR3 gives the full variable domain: ETGVTQSPTHLIKTRGQQVTLRCSSQSGHNTVSWYQQALGQGPQFIFQYYREEENGRGNFPPRFSGLQFPNYSSELNVNALELDDSALYLCASSLAGGGPYEQYFGPGTRLTVT.

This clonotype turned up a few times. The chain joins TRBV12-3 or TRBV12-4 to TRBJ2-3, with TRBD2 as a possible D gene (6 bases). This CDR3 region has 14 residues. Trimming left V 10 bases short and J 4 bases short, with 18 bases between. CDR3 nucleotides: TGTGCCACCCGGGACTCATCGAACGCAGATACGCAGTATTTT. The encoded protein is CATRDSSNADTQYF.

This chain's CDR3 is CASSLGQVLNEQFF. The CDR3, as DNA: TGTGCCAGCAGTCTGGGACAGGTGCTGAATGAGCAGTTCTTC. The V gene is TRBV6-1, the J gene TRBJ2-1; 8 bases fit TRBD1. Germline V CDR1 and CDR2: MNHNS, SASEGT. The V and J ends lost 5 bases and 7 bases, in that order; junction bases with no gene match: 7. This CDR3 comprises 14 residues.

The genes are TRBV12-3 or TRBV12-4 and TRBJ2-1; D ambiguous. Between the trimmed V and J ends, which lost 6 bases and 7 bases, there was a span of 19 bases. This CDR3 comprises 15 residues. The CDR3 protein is CASREYTSPGNEQFF. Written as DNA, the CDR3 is TGTGCCAGCAGAGAATATACCAGTCCCGGGAATGAGCAGTTCTTC.

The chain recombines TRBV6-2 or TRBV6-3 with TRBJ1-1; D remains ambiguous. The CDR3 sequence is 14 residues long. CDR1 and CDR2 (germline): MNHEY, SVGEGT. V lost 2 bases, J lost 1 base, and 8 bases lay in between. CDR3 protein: CASSYVSKNTEAFF. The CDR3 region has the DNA TGTGCCAGCAGTTACGTCAGCAAGAACACTGAAGCTTTCTTT.

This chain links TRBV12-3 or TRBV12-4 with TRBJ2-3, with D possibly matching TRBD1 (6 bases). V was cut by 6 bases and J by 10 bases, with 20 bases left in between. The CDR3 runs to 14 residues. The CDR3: CASSSPPQGLAQYF. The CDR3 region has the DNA TGTGCCAGCAGCTCGCCGCCACAGGGATTGGCGCAGTATTTT.

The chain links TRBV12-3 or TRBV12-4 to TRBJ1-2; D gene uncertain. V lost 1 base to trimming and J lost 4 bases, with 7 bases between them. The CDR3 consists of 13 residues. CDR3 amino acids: CASSLGISYGYTF. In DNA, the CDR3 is TGTGCCAGCAGTTTAGGCATTTCCTATGGCTACACCTTC.

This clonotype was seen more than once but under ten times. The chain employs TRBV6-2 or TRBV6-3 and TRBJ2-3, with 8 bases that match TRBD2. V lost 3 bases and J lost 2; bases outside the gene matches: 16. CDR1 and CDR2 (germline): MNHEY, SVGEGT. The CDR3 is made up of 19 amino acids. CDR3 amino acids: CASSYIGGAGGKVTDTQYF. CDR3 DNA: TGTGCCAGCAGTTATATCGGCGGGGCGGGAGGAAAAGTCACAGATACGCAGTATTTT.

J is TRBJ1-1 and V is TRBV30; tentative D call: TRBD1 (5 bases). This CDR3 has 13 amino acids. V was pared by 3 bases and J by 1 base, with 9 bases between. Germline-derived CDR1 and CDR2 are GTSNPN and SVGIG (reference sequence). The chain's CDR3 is CAWRPGENTEAFF. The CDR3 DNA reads TGTGCCTGGAGGCCGGGGGAGAACACTGAAGCTTTCTTT. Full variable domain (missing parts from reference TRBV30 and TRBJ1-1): SQTIHQWPATLVQPVGSPLSLECTVEGTSNPNLYWYRQAAGRGLQLLFYSVGIGQISSEVPQNLSASRPQDRQFILSSKKLLLSDSGFYLCAWRPGENTEAFFGQGTRLTVV.

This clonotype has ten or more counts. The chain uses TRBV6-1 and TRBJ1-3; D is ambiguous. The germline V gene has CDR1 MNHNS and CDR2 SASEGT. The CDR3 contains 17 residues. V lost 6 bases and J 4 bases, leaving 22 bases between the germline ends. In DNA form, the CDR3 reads TGTGCCAGCAGAAACGGCGGAGGCAGAGCATCAGGAAACACCATATATTTT. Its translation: CASRNGGGRASGNTIYF.

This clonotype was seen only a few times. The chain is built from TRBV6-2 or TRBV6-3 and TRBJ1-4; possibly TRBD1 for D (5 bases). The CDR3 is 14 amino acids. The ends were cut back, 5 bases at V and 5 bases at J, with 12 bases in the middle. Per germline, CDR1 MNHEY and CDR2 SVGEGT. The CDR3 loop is CASSNRDGNEKLFF. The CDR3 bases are TGTGCCAGCAGTAACCGGGACGGGAATGAAAAACTGTTTTTT.

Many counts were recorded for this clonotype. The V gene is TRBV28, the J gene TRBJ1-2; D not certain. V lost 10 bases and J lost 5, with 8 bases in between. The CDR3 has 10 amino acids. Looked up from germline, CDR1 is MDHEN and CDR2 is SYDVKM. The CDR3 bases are TGTGCCACCAACGGGTATGGCTACACCTTC. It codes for CATNGYGYTF.